A selection of T cell receptor beta chains follows, all from one sample in a study of control samples from healthy donors and cancer patients. The data were produced by immunoSEQ multiplex PCR, yet TCRdb's version contains in-frame clones alone and is incomplete. Of about 96,000 clones listed, 85% to 95% are singletons. The specimen was blood. The source is a man younger than 35 in good health. Each CDR3 is given with its conserved first and last residue. A D gene is named only where the DNA matches it firmly. Rows give clone size only sometimes, using once, few, many, or a class for an expanded clone.

CDR3aa: CASSDRGGESPLHF
CDR3nt: TGTGCCAGCAGCGACAGGGGCGGTGAATCACCCCTCCACTTT
v_gene: TRBV3-1/TRBV3-2
d_gene: TRBD1
j_gene: TRBJ1-6
abundance: -

CDR3aa: CASSLQQNFPDTQYF
CDR3nt: TGTGCCAGCAGCTTACAACAGAACTTTCCGGATACGCAGTATTTT
v_gene: TRBV11-2
d_gene: -
j_gene: TRBJ2-3
abundance: once

CDR3aa: CASSSPGQGRTGELFF
CDR3nt: TGTGCCAGCAGCTCCCCGGGACAGGGGAGGACCGGGGAGCTGTTTTTT
v_gene: TRBV12-1
d_gene: -
j_gene: TRBJ2-2
abundance: -

CDR3aa: CATDGGYTF
CDR3nt: TGTGCGACAGACGGAGGCTACACCTTC
v_gene: TRBV7-2
d_gene: -
j_gene: TRBJ1-2
abundance: -

CDR3aa: CASHEGLRGANVLTF
CDR3nt: TGTGCCAGCCATGAGGGTCTTCGAGGGGCCAACGTCCTGACTTTC
v_gene: TRBV6-5
d_gene: -
j_gene: TRBJ2-6
abundance: -

CDR3aa: CASRGLAGDNEQFF
CDR3nt: TGCGCCAGCAGGGGACTAGCGGGAGACAATGAGCAGTTCTTC
v_gene: TRBV5-1
d_gene: TRBD2
j_gene: TRBJ2-1
abundance: -

CDR3aa: CASSLGQGRTEAFF
CDR3nt: TGTGCCAGCAGCCTTGGACAGGGGAGGACTGAAGCTTTCTTT
v_gene: TRBV3-1/TRBV3-2
d_gene: TRBD1
j_gene: TRBJ1-1
abundance: -

CDR3aa: CASSFRGSGELFF
CDR3nt: TGTGCCAGCAGTTTTCGGGGGTCCGGGGAGCTGTTTTTT
v_gene: TRBV27
d_gene: -
j_gene: TRBJ2-2
abundance: once

CDR3aa: CASSQDHNQPQHF
CDR3nt: TGTGCCAGCAGCCAAGATCACAATCAGCCCCAGCATTTT
v_gene: TRBV14
d_gene: -
j_gene: TRBJ1-5
abundance: once

CDR3aa: CSVETGGTEAFF
CDR3nt: TGCAGCGTTGAAACAGGCGGCACTGAAGCTTTCTTT
v_gene: TRBV29-1
d_gene: -
j_gene: TRBJ1-1
abundance: -

CDR3aa: CASSQAVAGVSNEQFF
CDR3nt: TGTGCCAGCAGCCAAGCGGTAGCGGGAGTATCAAATGAGCAGTTCTTC
v_gene: TRBV3-1/TRBV3-2
d_gene: TRBD2
j_gene: TRBJ2-1
abundance: -

CDR3aa: CASSLYSSRILATNEKLFF
CDR3nt: TGTGCCAGCAGCTTATACAGTTCTCGGATCCTTGCAACTAATGAAAAACTGTTTTTT
v_gene: TRBV7-2
d_gene: -
j_gene: TRBJ1-4
abundance: -

CDR3aa: CASSQDGPGEGNQPQHF
CDR3nt: TGTGCCAGCAGCCAAGACGGTCCAGGGGAAGGCAATCAGCCCCAGCATTTT
v_gene: TRBV3-1/TRBV3-2
d_gene: -
j_gene: TRBJ1-5
abundance: -

CDR3aa: CASSAAGAAYNEQFF
CDR3nt: TGTGCCAGCAGCGCCGCGGGAGCAGCCTACAATGAGCAGTTCTTC
v_gene: TRBV9
d_gene: TRBD2
j_gene: TRBJ2-1
abundance: -

CDR3aa: CASSSQGNTEAFF
CDR3nt: TGCGCCAGCAGCTCACAGGGGAACACTGAAGCTTTCTTT
v_gene: TRBV5-1
d_gene: -
j_gene: TRBJ1-1
abundance: -

CDR3aa: CASSYLAENNEQFF
CDR3nt: TGTGCCAGCAGTTACCTAGCGGAGAACAATGAGCAGTTCTTC
v_gene: TRBV6-2/TRBV6-3
d_gene: TRBD2
j_gene: TRBJ2-1
abundance: -

CDR3aa: CASSMRSVPGSDQPQHF
CDR3nt: TGTGCCAGTAGTATGAGGAGTGTACCCGGGTCGGATCAGCCCCAGCATTTT
v_gene: TRBV19
d_gene: -
j_gene: TRBJ1-5
abundance: large

CDR3aa: CASSSNVQPQHF
CDR3nt: TGTGCCAGCAGCTCGAACGTGCAGCCCCAGCATTTT
v_gene: TRBV7-9
d_gene: -
j_gene: TRBJ1-5
abundance: -

CDR3aa: CASSRTVQETQYF
CDR3nt: TGTGCCAGCAGCCGGACGGTCCAAGAGACCCAGTACTTC
v_gene: TRBV14
d_gene: -
j_gene: TRBJ2-5
abundance: -

CDR3aa: CSADRGEYYGYTF
CDR3nt: TGCAGCGCCGACAGGGGGGAATACTATGGCTACACCTTC
v_gene: TRBV29-1
d_gene: TRBD1
j_gene: TRBJ1-2
abundance: -

CDR3aa: CASSLGSGVTTEAFF
CDR3nt: TGTGCCAGCAGCTTAGGGTCAGGGGTGACCACTGAAGCTTTCTTT
v_gene: TRBV7-2
d_gene: -
j_gene: TRBJ1-1
abundance: few

CDR3aa: CASSYPGPITAAEQFF
CDR3nt: TGTGCCAGCAGCTACCCTGGGCCCATTACCGCCGCTGAGCAGTTCTTC
v_gene: TRBV7-2
d_gene: -
j_gene: TRBJ2-1
abundance: -

CDR3aa: CASSTSGDTQYF
CDR3nt: TGTGCCAGCAGCACTAGCGGAGATACGCAGTATTTT
v_gene: TRBV21-1
d_gene: -
j_gene: TRBJ2-3
abundance: -

CDR3aa: CATSRVAGGDTQYF
CDR3nt: TGTGCCACCAGCAGAGTAGCGGGAGGTGATACGCAGTATTTT
v_gene: TRBV15
d_gene: TRBD2
j_gene: TRBJ2-3
abundance: -

CDR3aa: CASSRAGRTDTQYF
CDR3nt: TGTGCCAGCAGCCGCGCGGGTCGCACAGATACGCAGTATTTT
v_gene: TRBV3-1/TRBV3-2
d_gene: -
j_gene: TRBJ2-3
abundance: -

CDR3aa: CASSYSNGNTEAFF
CDR3nt: TGTGCCAGCAGTTACTCGAATGGGAACACTGAAGCTTTCTTT
v_gene: TRBV6-5
d_gene: -
j_gene: TRBJ1-1
abundance: -

CDR3aa: CASSVRGPTTGGEQFF
CDR3nt: TGTGCCAGTAGTGTCCGTGGCCCCACAACGGGTGGTGAGCAGTTCTTC
v_gene: TRBV19
d_gene: -
j_gene: TRBJ2-1
abundance: -

CDR3aa: CASTGATETGYGYTF
CDR3nt: TGTGCCTCTACAGGGGCGACAGAGACTGGCTATGGCTACACCTTC
v_gene: TRBV30
d_gene: TRBD1
j_gene: TRBJ1-2
abundance: -

CDR3aa: CASSLDGTLYQPQHF
CDR3nt: TGTGCCAGCAGCTTAGACGGGACTCTTTATCAGCCCCAGCATTTT
v_gene: TRBV11-2
d_gene: -
j_gene: TRBJ1-5
abundance: once

CDR3aa: CASSPEGLGTPGNTIYF
CDR3nt: TGTGCCAGCAGCCCCGAGGGCCTCGGGACGCCTGGAAACACCATATATTTT
v_gene: TRBV3-1/TRBV3-2
d_gene: -
j_gene: TRBJ1-3
abundance: few

CDR3aa: CASSLGDRAGNTIYF
CDR3nt: TGTGCCAGCAGCTTAGGGGACAGGGCCGGAAACACCATATATTTT
v_gene: TRBV7-6
d_gene: TRBD1
j_gene: TRBJ1-3
abundance: -

CDR3aa: CASGLGPGTSGMITDTQYF
CDR3nt: TGTGCTAGTGGTTTGGGCCCCGGGACTAGCGGGATGATCACAGATACGCAGTATTTT
v_gene: TRBV12-5
d_gene: TRBD2
j_gene: TRBJ2-3
abundance: -

CDR3aa: CASSPRQYYSNQPQHF
CDR3nt: TGTGCCAGCAGCCCTCGACAGTACTATAGCAATCAGCCCCAGCATTTT
v_gene: TRBV7-2
d_gene: -
j_gene: TRBJ1-5
abundance: -